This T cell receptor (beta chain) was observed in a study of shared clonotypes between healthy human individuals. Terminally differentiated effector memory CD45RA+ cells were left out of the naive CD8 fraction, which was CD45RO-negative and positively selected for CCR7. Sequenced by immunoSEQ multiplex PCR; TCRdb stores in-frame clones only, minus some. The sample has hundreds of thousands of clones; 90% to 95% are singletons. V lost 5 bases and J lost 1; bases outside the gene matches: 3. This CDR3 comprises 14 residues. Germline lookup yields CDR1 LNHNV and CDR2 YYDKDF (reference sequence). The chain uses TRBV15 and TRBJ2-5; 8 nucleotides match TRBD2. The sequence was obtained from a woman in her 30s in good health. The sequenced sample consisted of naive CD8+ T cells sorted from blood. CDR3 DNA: TGTGCCACCAGCGGTCGGGGGGGCCAAGAGACCCAGTACTTC. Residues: CATSGRGGQETQYF.